This T cell receptor beta chain was obtained from a study of blood T cell repertoires in COVID-19. Across the whole study: Sample material is recorded as cDNA or gDNA derived from T cells, B-cell-depleted T cells, or PBMCs.

Only in-frame clones appear in the TCRdb table, and some are missing; sequencing was by immunoSEQ multiplex PCR. The sample includes about 69,000 clones, around 84% of them seen just once. The CDR3 totals 13 residues. V shed 4 bases, J shed 8 bases, and the junction held 7 bases outside the gene matches. Germline V gene lookup returns CDR1 SGHRS and CDR2 YFSETQ. Sequences were obtained from peripheral blood. This chain connects TRBV5-1 to TRBJ1-2; 8 bases map to TRBD1. The clonotype comes from a woman over 75 with acute or convalescent COVID-19. The CDR3 DNA sequence: TGCGCCAGCAGCCCCTCAGGGGGCGCCGGCTACACCTTC. Translation: CASSPSGGAGYTF.